The 14 T cell receptor beta chains below all came from one sample that was sequenced in a study of T cell responses to AZD1222 COVID-19 vaccine. TCRdb keeps only in-frame clones here, not all; method: immunoSEQ multiplex PCR. Here the sample spans 150,000 to 200,000 clones, roughly 92% being singletons. The sample consisted of peripheral blood, taken on day 0 of AZD1222 vaccination. These receptors were taken from an adult in good health.

The chain joins TRBV2 to TRBJ1-6, with a possible D match to TRBD1 (5 bases). Germline assignment: CDR1 SNHLY and CDR2 FYNNEI. The V end was cut by 8 bases, the J end by 9 bases, with 17 bases between. This CDR3 spans 14 amino acids. CDR3 bases: TGTGCCAGCTGGGTAGCAGGGAGCGGTTCACCCCTCCACTTT. This translates into CASWVAGSGSPLHF.

In regard to this clone: The sample holds other DNA sequences that translate to the same CDR3. J is TRBJ1-6 and V is TRBV27; D unclear. Germline CDR1 MNHEY, CDR2 SMNVEV (reference sequence). This CDR3 comprises 12 residues. V was cut by 3 bases and J by 7 bases, with 4 bases left in between. The CDR3 nucleotides are TGTGCCAGCAGTTTCGCGAATTCACCCCTCCACTTT. Protein product: CASSFANSPLHF.

This clone has just a few counts. V and J are TRBV29-1 and TRBJ1-2, with D unclear. The CDR3 has 11 amino acids. The V and J ends lost 7 bases and 8 bases respectively, with 14 bases between them. Germline V gene data show CDR1 as SQVTM and CDR2 as ANQGSEA. CDR3 nucleotide sequence: TGCAGCGCTGGTGGAGGAGTCGGCTACACCTTC. This sequence encodes CSAGGGVGYTF. The entire variable domain, with the rest obtained from reference TRBV29-1 and TRBJ1-2, is as follows: SAVISQKPSRDICQRGTSLTIQCQVDSQVTMMFWYRQQPGQSLTLIATANQGSEATYESGFVIDKFPISRPNLTFSTLTVSNMSPEDSSIYLCSAGGGVGYTFGSGTRLTVV.

The chain carries TRBV6-5 and TRBJ2-5; 11 bases are a match to TRBD2. Germline lookup yields CDR1 MNHEY and CDR2 SVGAGI. The CDR3 length is 15 residues. After removal of 5 bases from V and 2 bases from J, the junction contained 4 bases not matched to a gene. The CDR3 here is CASSRGTSGQETQYF. As DNA, the CDR3 is TGTGCCAGCAGTCGAGGGACTAGCGGACAAGAGACCCAGTACTTC.

The chain combines TRBV10-2 with TRBJ2-1, with TRBD2 as a possible D gene (5 bases). The CDR3 loop spans 14 amino acids. Germline-derived CDR1 and CDR2 are WSHSY and SAAADI. Between the trimmed V and J ends, which lost 6 bases and 7 bases, there was a span of 16 bases. The CDR3 loop reads CASRVGLRDNEQFF. The CDR3 bases are TGCGCCAGCAGAGTGGGCCTGAGGGATAATGAGCAGTTCTTC.

This clone appeared a single time. Its ends do not fully match the called genes, so a read error is possible. The chain joins TRBV6-5 to TRBJ1-1; D is undetermined. The CDR3 runs 12 residues. CDR1 and CDR2 (germline): MNHEY, SVGAGI. The CDR3 spells CASRNSPGKALF. The CDR3 DNA reads TGTGCCAGCAGGAACAGCCCCGGAAAGGCGCTCTTT.

The chain uses TRBV7-9 and TRBJ1-3; 8 bases are shared with TRBD1. The V gene's germline CDR1 is SEHNR and CDR2 FQNEAQ (reference sequence). Trimming took 3 bases from V and 6 from J; bases not matched to a gene: 13. This CDR3 comprises 17 residues. CDR3 DNA: TGTGCCAGCAGCTTCAACCCCCGGGACAGGTTTTTAAACACCATATATTTT. Its translation is CASSFNPRDRFLNTIYF.

The rearrangement uses TRBV28 and TRBJ2-7; D gene unclear. Germline V lookup: CDR1 MDHEN, CDR2 SYDVKM. The CDR3 runs to 12 residues. V lost 2 bases, J lost 4 bases, and 6 bases lay in between. This CDR3 reads CASSLILYEQYF. CDR3 coding DNA: TGTGCCAGCAGTTTAATTTTGTACGAGCAGTACTTC.

The chain couples TRBV6-1 to TRBJ2-7; D call uncertain. The J call may not be correct, given that the DNA end is closer to TRBJ2-1. The germline CDR1 and CDR2 sequences are MNHNS and SASEGT. The CDR3 is 13 residues long. CDR3 DNA sequence: TGTGCCAGCAGTGAAAGTCACGTGAATGAGCAGTTCTTC. It is translated as CASSESHVNEQFF.

This chain uses TRBV28 with TRBJ1-2; D may be TRBD1 (6 bases). Trimming removed 10 bases at V and 0 bases at J, with 15 bases between. CDR3 length equals 14 residues. Per the germline V gene, CDR1 is MDHEN and CDR2 is SYDVKM. For the CDR3, the DNA is TGTGCCACCGTGACAGGCCGAGCTAACTATGGCTACACCTTC. Translating gives CATVTGRANYGYTF.

J is TRBJ1-3 and V is TRBV3-1 (or the pseudogene TRBV3-2); D might be TRBD1 (5 bases). Between the trimmed V and J ends, which lost 0 bases and 2 bases, there was a span of 20 bases. The CDR3 runs 19 residues. Germline CDR1 and CDR2: LGHDT and YNNKEL (reference sequence). DNA of the CDR3: TGTGCCAGCAGCCAAGATTTCTCGGGGGATATCGTTGCTGGAAACACCATATATTTT. Amino acid sequence: CASSQDFSGDIVAGNTIYF.

V and J are TRBV18 and TRBJ2-7; D unclear. Germline values: CDR1 KGHSH, CDR2 LQKENI. The CDR3 has 16 amino acids. V was shortened by 0 bases and J by 0 bases, with 12 bases between the two germline ends. CDR3 loop: CASSPPSEHNSYEQYF. CDR3 nucleotides: TGTGCCAGCTCACCACCTTCGGAGCATAACTCCTACGAGCAGTACTTC.

The chain uses TRBV24-1 and TRBJ2-5, with 7 bases that match TRBD1. The CDR3 length is 18 residues. V dropped 3 bases and J dropped 1; count of bases not matched to a gene: 13. Germline assignment: CDR1 KGHDR and CDR2 SFDVKD. CDR3 amino acids: CATSDPGQMKWGQETQYF. In DNA, the CDR3 is TGTGCCACCAGTGATCCGGGACAGATGAAGTGGGGCCAAGAGACCCAGTACTTC.

J is TRBJ1-5 and V is TRBV12-1. TRBV12-1 is given as a pseudogene. The CDR3 has 17 amino acids. The CDR3 DNA follows: TGTGCCAGCAGCCCTACGTACCGGGCCACCCGGTGTCAGCCCCAGCATTTT. Protein product: CASSPTYRATRCQPQHF.